This TCR beta chain was retrieved from a study of radiation and T cells in renal cell carcinoma. For the study at large: Nephrectomy followed 15 Gy stereotactic body radiation by 4 weeks.

Study-wide results and caveats: Without pretreatment biopsies, baseline tumor clonotype presence was undetermined.

This clone is a singleton in its sample. Its antigen remains unidentified. The time point here: blood 2 weeks post-SBRT. Treatment indicated: 15 Gy SBRT to primary tumor, nephrectomy 4 weeks later. The patient's renal cell carcinoma had clear cell pathology. Sequencing used immunoSEQ multiplex PCR; TCRdb keeps in-frame clones, though not all of them. Of 120,000 or so clones detected, approximately 85% appear once; the ten largest clones hold 5.8%. This sample comprised blood, obtained from a patient whose treatment included radiotherapy and nephrectomy. This TCR derives from a man between 45 and 60 years old with renal cell carcinoma.

CDR3 protein: CASSPMSGTDTQYF. The CDR3 DNA is TGCGCCAGCAGCCCTATGTCAGGCACAGATACGCAGTATTTT. This chain joins TRBV5-1 and TRBJ2-3, with D hard to call. This CDR3 has 14 residues. V shed 4 bases and J shed 1 base, with 10 bases lying between them. The germline V gene encodes CDR1 SGHRS and CDR2 YFSETQ.